This T cell receptor (beta chain) was documented in a study of post-analysis software for immune sequencing data. This clonotype was seen ten or more times. Its antigen remains unidentified. Findings and caveats of the study: TRBV5-6, TRBV5-1 and TRBV20-1 were among four or five TRBV segments more frequent in patients than controls.

There are 14 residues in the CDR3. V lost 11 bases and J lost 0, with 16 bases in between. CDR1 is MDHEN, CDR2 SYDVKM, per germline. The TCR beta cDNA libraries carried unique molecular identifiers. Starting from approximately 0.95 to 9.8 million T cells, the study yielded roughly 0.5 million cDNA molecules. Each CDR3 protein is one row after TCRdb ran MiXCR on the PCR reads. The profile shows some 240,000 distinct CDR3 sequences, 30% to 45% of them singletons. This chain joins TRBV28 and TRBJ1-1; D gene ambiguous. The TCR originated in a girl aged 10 to 17 with multiple sclerosis. Sequencing was performed on blood. This chain's CDR3 is CALGRRLMNTEAFF. Written as DNA, the CDR3 is TGTGCCCTCGGCAGGAGACTCATGAACACTGAAGCTTTCTTT.